This TCR beta chain derives from a study of T cell responses to AZD1222 COVID-19 vaccine. Whole-study findings and limits: Repertoire samples came only from after the peak T cell response.

There are a few counts of this clone. Its antigen is not identified. Germline trimming cut 4 bases from V and 7 bases from J; bases unmatched to any gene: 8. From germline, CDR1 is MNHNY and CDR2 SVGAGI (reference sequence). The CDR3 length is 16 residues. Using immunoSEQ multiplex PCR, the repertoire was profiled, and TCRdb retains in-frame clones only, with some absent. This sample has more than 85,000 clones; about four fifths occur once, and the top ten carry around 4.6%. The TCR sequence derives from an adult in good health. V usage is TRBV6-6 and J usage is TRBJ2-1; 12 bases fit TRBD1. Sequencing used peripheral blood, obtained on day 0 of AZD1222 vaccination. The CDR3 reads CASSFPRGQGANEQFF. Written as DNA, the CDR3 is TGTGCCAGCAGTTTTCCGCGGGGACAGGGGGCAAATGAGCAGTTCTTC.